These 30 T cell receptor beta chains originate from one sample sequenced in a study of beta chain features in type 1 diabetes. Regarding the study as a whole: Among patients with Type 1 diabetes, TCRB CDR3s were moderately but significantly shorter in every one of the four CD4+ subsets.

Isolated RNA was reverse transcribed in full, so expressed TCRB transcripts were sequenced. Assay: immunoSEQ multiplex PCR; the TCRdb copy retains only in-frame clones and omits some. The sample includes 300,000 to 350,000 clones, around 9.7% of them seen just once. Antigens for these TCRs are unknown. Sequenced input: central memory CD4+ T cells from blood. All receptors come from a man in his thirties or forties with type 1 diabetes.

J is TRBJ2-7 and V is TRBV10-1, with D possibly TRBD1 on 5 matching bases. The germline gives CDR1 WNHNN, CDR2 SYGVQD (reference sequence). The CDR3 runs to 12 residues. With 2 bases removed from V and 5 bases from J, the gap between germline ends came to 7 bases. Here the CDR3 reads CASSENRNEQYF. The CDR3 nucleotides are TGCGCCAGCAGTGAGAACAGGAACGAGCAGTACTTC.

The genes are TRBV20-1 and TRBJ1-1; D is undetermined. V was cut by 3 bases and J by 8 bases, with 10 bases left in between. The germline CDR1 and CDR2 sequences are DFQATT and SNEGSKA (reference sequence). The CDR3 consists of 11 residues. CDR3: CSARYPPEAFF. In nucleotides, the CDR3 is TGCAGTGCTAGGTACCCCCCAGAAGCTTTCTTT.

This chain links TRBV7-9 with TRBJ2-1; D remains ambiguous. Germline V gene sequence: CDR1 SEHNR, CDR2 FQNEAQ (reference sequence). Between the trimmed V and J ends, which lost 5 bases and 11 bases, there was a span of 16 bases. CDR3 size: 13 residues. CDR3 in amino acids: CASSPSPGGKQFF. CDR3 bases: TGTGCCAGCAGCCCCTCCCCGGGCGGTAAGCAGTTCTTC.

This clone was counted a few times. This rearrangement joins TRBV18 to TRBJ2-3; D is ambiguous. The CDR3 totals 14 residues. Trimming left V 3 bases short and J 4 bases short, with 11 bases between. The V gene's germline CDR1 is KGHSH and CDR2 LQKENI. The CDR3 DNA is TGTGCCAGCTCACCGGGGTCGCTCGCAGATACGCAGTATTTT. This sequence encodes CASSPGSLADTQYF.

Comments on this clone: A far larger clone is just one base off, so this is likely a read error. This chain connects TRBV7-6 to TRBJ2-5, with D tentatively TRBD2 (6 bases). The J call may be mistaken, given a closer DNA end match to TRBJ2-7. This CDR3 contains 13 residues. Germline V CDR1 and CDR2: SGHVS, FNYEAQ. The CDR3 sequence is CASSLAGGYEQYF. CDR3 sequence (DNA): TGTGCCAGCAGCTTAGCGGGGGGCTACGAGCAGTACTTC.

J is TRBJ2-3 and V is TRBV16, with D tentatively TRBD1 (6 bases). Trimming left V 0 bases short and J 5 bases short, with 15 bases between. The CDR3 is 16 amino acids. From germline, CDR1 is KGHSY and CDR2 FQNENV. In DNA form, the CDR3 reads TGTGCCAGCAGCCAATCCGACGTGGGGGCTGAAGATACGCAGTATTTT. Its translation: CASSQSDVGAEDTQYF.

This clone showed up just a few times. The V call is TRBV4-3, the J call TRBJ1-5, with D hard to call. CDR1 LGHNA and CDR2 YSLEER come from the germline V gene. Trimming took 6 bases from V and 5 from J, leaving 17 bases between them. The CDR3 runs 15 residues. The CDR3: CASSESLRVDQPQHF. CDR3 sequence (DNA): TGCGCCAGCAGTGAAAGCTTAAGGGTCGATCAGCCCCAGCATTTT.

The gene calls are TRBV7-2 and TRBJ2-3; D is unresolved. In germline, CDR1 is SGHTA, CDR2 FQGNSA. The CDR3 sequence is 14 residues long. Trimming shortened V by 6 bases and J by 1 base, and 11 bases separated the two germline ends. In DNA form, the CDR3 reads TGTGCCAGCAGTACTTACCAGGGCACAGATACGCAGTATTTT. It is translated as CASSTYQGTDTQYF.

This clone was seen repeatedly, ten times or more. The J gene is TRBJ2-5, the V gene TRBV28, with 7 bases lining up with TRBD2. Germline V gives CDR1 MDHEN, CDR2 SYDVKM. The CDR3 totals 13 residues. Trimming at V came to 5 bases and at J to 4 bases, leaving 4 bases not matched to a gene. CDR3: CASSLREGETQYF. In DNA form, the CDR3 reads TGTGCCAGCAGTCTCAGGGAGGGAGAGACCCAGTACTTC.

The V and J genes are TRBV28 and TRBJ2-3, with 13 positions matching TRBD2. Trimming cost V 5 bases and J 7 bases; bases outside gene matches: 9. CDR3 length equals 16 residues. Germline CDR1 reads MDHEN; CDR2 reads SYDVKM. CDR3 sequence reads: CASSRPLAGGPHTQYF. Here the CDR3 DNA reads TGTGCCAGCAGTCGCCCACTAGCGGGGGGGCCACATACGCAGTATTTT.

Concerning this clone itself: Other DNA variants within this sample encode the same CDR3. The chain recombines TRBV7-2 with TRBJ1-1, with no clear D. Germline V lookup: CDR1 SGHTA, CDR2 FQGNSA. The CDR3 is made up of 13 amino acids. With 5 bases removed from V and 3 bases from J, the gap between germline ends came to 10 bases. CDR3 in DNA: TGTGCCAGCAGCCCCTCGAGAGACACTGAAGCTTTCTTT. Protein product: CASSPSRDTEAFF.

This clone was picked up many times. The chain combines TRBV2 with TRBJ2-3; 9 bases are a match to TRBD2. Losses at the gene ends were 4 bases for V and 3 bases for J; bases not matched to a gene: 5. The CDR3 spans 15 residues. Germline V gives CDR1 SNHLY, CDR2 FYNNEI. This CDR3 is CASSVPSGMTDTQYF. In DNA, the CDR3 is TGTGCCAGCAGTGTGCCTAGCGGGATGACAGATACGCAGTATTTT.

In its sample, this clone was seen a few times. CDR3 in amino acids: CASSRGLGGETQYF. The CDR3 bases are TGTGCCAGCAGTCGAGGACTAGGAGGGGAGACCCAGTACTTC. The chain couples TRBV28 to TRBJ2-5; 7 bases match TRBD2. Germline V gene data show CDR1 as MDHEN and CDR2 as SYDVKM. This CDR3 has 14 residues. After removal of 5 bases from V and 5 bases from J, the junction contained 8 bases not matched to a gene. The full variable domain, its missing parts supplied by reference TRBV28 and TRBJ2-5, is DVKVTQSSRYLVKRTGEKVFLECVQDMDHENMFWYRQDPGLGLRLIYFSYDVKMKEKGDIPEGYSVSREKKERFSLILESASTNQTSMYLCASSRGLGGETQYFGPGTRLLVL.

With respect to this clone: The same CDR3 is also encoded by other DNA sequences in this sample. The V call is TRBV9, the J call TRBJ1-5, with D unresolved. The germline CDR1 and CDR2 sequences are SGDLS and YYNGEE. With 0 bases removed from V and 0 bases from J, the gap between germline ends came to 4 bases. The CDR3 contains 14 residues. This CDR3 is CASSVDSSNQPQHF. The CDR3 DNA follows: TGTGCCAGCAGCGTAGACAGTAGCAATCAGCCCCAGCATTTT. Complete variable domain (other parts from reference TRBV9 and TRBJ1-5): DSGVTQTPKHLITATGQRVTLRCSPRSGDLSVYWYQQSLDQGLQFLIQYYNGEERAKGNILERFSAQQFPDLHSELNLSSLELGDSALYFCASSVDSSNQPQHFGDGTRLSIL.

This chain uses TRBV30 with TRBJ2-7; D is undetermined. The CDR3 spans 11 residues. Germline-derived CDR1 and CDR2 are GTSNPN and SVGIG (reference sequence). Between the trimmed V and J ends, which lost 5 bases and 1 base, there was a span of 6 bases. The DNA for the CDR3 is TGTGCCTGGGAAAGGTCCTACGAGCAGTACTTC. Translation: CAWERSYEQYF.

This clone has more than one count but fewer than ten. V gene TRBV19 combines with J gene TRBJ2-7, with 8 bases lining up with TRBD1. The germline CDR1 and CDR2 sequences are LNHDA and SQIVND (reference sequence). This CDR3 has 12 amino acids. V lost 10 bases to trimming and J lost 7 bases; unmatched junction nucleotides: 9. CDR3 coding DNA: TGTGCCACGCAGGACAGGGTTGGAGAGCAGTACTTC. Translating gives CATQDRVGEQYF.

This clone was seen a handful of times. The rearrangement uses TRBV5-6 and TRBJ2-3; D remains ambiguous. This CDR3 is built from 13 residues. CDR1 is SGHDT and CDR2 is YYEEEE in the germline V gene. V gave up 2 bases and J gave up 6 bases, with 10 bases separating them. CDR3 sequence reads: CASSLPGSDTQYF. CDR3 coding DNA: TGTGCCAGCAGCTTACCCGGCTCGGATACGCAGTATTTT. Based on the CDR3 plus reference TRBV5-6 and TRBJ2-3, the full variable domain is DAGVTQSPTHLIKTRGQQVTLRCSPKSGHDTVSWYQQALGQGPQFIFQYYEEEERQRGNFPDRFSGHQFPNYSSELNVNALLLGDSALYLCASSLPGSDTQYFGPGTRLTVL.

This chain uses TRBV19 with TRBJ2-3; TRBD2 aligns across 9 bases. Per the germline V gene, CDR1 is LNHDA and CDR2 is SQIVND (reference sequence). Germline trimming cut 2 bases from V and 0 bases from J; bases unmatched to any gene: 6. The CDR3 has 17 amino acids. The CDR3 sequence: CASSIRGTSPSTDTQYF. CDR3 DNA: TGTGCCAGTAGTATAAGGGGGACTAGCCCGAGCACAGATACGCAGTATTTT.

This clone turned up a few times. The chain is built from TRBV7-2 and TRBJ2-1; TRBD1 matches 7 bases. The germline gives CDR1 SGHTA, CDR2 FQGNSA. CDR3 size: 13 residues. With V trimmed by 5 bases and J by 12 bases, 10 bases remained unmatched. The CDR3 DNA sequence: TGTGCCAGCAGCCCGACAGGGTTTTTAGGGCAGTTCTTC. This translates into CASSPTGFLGQFF.

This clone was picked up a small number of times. CDR3 amino acids: CASIRGGGNQPQHF. The CDR3 region has the DNA TGTGCCAGCATACGGGGGGGAGGAAATCAGCCCCAGCATTTT. The chain employs TRBV28 and TRBJ1-5; perhaps TRBD1 as D (5 bases). CDR1 is MDHEN, CDR2 SYDVKM, per germline. This CDR3 spans 14 amino acids. The germline V and J ends were trimmed by 7 bases and 4 bases, with 14 bases remaining between them.

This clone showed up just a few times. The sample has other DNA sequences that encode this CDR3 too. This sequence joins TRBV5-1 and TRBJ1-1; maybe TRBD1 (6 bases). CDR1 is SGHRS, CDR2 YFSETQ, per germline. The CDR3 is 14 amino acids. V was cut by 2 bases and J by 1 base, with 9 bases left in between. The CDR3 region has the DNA TGCGCCAGCAGCTTACTGACAGGGAACACTGAAGCTTTCTTT. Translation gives CASSLLTGNTEAFF.

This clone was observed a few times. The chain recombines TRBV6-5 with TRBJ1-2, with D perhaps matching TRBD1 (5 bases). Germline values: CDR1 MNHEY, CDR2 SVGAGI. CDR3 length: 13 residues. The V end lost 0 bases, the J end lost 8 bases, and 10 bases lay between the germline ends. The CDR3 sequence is CASSYSTREGYTF. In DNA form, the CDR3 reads TGTGCCAGCAGTTACTCTACCAGGGAAGGCTACACCTTC.

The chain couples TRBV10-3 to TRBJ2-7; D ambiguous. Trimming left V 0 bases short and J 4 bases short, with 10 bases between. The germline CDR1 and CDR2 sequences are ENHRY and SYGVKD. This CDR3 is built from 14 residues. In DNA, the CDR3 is TGTGCCATCAGTGAGTCGGCGGCTAAATACGAGCAGTACTTC. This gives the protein CAISESAAKYEQYF.

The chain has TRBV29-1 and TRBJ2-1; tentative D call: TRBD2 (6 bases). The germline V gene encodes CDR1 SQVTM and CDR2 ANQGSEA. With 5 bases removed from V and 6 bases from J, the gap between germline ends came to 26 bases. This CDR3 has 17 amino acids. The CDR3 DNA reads TGCAGCGTTCCGGTACAAACCGCGGGGAAAAGTTTCAATGAGCAGTTCTTC. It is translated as CSVPVQTAGKSFNEQFF.

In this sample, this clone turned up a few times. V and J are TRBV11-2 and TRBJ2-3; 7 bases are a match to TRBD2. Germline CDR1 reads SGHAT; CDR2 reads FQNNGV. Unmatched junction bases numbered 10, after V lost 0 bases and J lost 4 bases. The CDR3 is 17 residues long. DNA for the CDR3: TGTGCCAGCAGCTTAGATGGGGCCCCGGGGGGTCCAGATACGCAGTATTTT. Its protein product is CASSLDGAPGGPDTQYF.

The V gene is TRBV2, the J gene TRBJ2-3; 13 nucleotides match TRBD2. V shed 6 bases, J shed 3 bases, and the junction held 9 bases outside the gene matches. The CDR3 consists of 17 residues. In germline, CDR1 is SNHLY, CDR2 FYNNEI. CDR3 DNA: TGTGCCAGCAGCTCCGGGACTAGCGGGGAGTTAACAGATACGCAGTATTTT. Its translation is CASSSGTSGELTDTQYF.

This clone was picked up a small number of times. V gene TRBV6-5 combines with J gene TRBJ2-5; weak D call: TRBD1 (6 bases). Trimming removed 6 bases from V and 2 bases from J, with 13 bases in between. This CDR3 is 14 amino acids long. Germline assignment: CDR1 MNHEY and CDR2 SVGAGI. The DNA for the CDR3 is TGTGCCAGCAGCCGGACAGTGCGTCAAGAGACCCAGTACTTC. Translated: CASSRTVRQETQYF.

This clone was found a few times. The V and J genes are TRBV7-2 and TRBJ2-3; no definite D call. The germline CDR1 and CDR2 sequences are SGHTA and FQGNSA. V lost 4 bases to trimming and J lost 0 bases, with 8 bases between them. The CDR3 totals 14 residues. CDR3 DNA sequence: TGTGCCAGCAGCTACGACGCTAGCACAGATACGCAGTATTTT. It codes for CASSYDASTDTQYF.

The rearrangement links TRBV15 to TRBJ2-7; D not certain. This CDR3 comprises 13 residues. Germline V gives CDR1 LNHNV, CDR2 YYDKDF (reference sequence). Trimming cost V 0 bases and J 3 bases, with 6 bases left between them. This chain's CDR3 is CATSREALYEQYF. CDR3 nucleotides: TGTGCCACCAGCAGAGAGGCCCTCTACGAGCAGTACTTC.

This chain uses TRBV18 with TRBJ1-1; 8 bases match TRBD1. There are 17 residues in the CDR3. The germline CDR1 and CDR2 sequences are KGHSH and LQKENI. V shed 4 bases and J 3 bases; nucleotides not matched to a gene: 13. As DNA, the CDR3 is TGTGCCAGCTCACTCACCTCGTGGACAGGGACGGACACTGAAGCTTTCTTT. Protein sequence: CASSLTSWTGTDTEAFF.